Described below is a single T cell receptor (beta chain) sequence and its context. Its antigen specificity is not known. Base qualities are not provided; no much larger clone lies one nucleotide away. Receptor libraries were prepared by the immunoSEQ multiplex PCR assay. The table was pulled from immuneACCESS by TCRdb, which kept in-frame rearrangements only. Such tables lose some clones; where checked, under half of the loss comes from unresolved V genes, and the rest has no known cause. The sample profile shows 80,000 or so clones; roughly 98% of them were found once. Clones ranked in the top ten supply over 0.13% of the sample. V trim: 7 bases; J trim: 3 bases; unmatched bases: 11. CDR1 and CDR2, per the germline V gene, are SGHAT and FQNNGV. Measured from the cysteine to the phenylalanine, the CDR3 is 15 residues long. The sequence is cut down to CDR3 DNA, 45 bases in frame from base 1. The data originate from a study of technical replicates of blood from a handful of donors (TCRdb year 2017).

This sequence was found in a human donor in good health. The chain is encoded by TRBV11-2 joined to TRBJ2-7; the junction holds 8 bases that match TRBD1. Sequenced input: T cells isolated from PBMCs. This receptor carries the CDR3 CASIGAGGINYEQYF. Here is the DNA: TGTGCCAGCATAGGGGCAGGGGGCATAAACTACGAGCAGTACTTC.